The next 9 T cell receptor beta chains were all read from a single sample in a study of metastatic and nonmetastatic thyroid tumors. TCRdb used MiXCR to call clones anew from the PCR reads. This sample carries some 21,000 clones, about 25% of them seen once, and the ten largest clones take 15% to 20%. No patient had received any treatment before thyroid surgery. The sample taken for sequencing was blood. The origin of the receptors is a female donor with papillary thyroid cancer or a benign thyroid nodule (not recorded which). Some clones in this sample may be carry-over from other donors' samples.

This clone was seen repeatedly, ten times or more. This sequence joins TRBV3-1 and TRBJ2-7; D ambiguous. The ends were cut back, 4 bases at V and 2 bases at J, with 15 bases in the middle. The CDR3 runs to 15 residues. Germline loops: CDR1 LGHDT, CDR2 YNNKEL (reference sequence). In DNA form, the CDR3 reads TGTGCCAGCAGCCCCGTTGCGGAGTTGGCCTACGAGCAGTACTTC. Its protein is CASSPVAELAYEQYF.

This clone was seen repeatedly, ten times or more. The genes are TRBV6-1 and TRBJ2-7; perhaps TRBD1 as D (5 bases). The V end lost 7 bases, the J end lost 0 bases, and 19 bases lay between the germline ends. Germline lookup yields CDR1 MNHNS and CDR2 SASEGT. The CDR3 loop spans 16 amino acids. DNA of the CDR3: TGTGCCAGCACCCCCCGCCCCAGGGAAAACTCCTACGAGCAGTACTTC. Encoded protein: CASTPRPRENSYEQYF.

This clone was found a few times. The V and J genes are TRBV6-1 and TRBJ2-7; no clear D. CDR1 and CDR2 from the germline V gene are MNHNS and SASEGT. The CDR3 totals 14 residues. The ends were cut back, 3 bases at V and 2 bases at J, with 11 bases in the middle. CDR3 sequence reads: CASSDPTLTYEQYF. CDR3 coding DNA: TGTGCCAGCAGTGACCCAACACTTACCTACGAGCAGTACTTC.

The chain is built from TRBV4-2 and TRBJ2-1; D tentatively reads TRBD1 or TRBD2 (6 bases each). Germline V CDR1 and CDR2: LGHNA, YNFKEQ. V lost 2 bases and J lost 9, with 17 bases in between. This CDR3 region has 15 residues. DNA for the CDR3: TGTGCCAGCAGCCAATCGAGTTCGGGGGCCACTGAGCAGTTCTTC. It encodes CASSQSSSGATEQFF.

This clone was seen ten or more times. This chain joins TRBV11-2 and TRBJ2-5, with 9 bases identical to TRBD1. Germline loops: CDR1 SGHAT, CDR2 FQNNGV. The V gene end was trimmed by 5 bases and the J gene end by 4 bases; junction bases not matched to a gene: 5. This CDR3 is built from 14 residues. The CDR3 DNA is TGTGCCAGCAGCCGGGACAGGGCGGCAGAGACCCAGTACTTC. Translated: CASSRDRAAETQYF.

This clone was observed many times. The chain links TRBV12-3 or TRBV12-4 to TRBJ2-1; the match to TRBD1 covers 9 bases. Germline trimming cut 6 bases from V and 9 bases from J; bases unmatched to any gene: 6. The length of the CDR3 is 13 residues. In nucleotides, the CDR3 is TGTGCCAGCAGGGGGACAGGGCTGACTGAGCAGTTCTTC. Protein sequence: CASRGTGLTEQFF.

J is TRBJ2-7 and V is TRBV5-1, with no clear D. The CDR3 covers 12 residues. Trimming took 0 bases from V and 7 from J, leaving 8 bases between them. Germline CDR1 is SGHRS and CDR2 is YFSETQ. The CDR3 loop is CASSLVGWEQYF. Here the CDR3 DNA reads TGCGCCAGCAGCTTGGTCGGGTGGGAGCAGTACTTC. The full variable domain, its missing parts supplied by reference TRBV5-1 and TRBJ2-7, is KAGVTQTPRYLIKTRGQQVTLSCSPISGHRSVSWYQQTPGQGLQFLFEYFSETQRNKGNFPGRFSGRQFSNSRSEMNVSTLELGDSALYLCASSLVGWEQYFGPGTRLTVT.

This clone has just a few counts. The chain employs TRBV3-1 and TRBJ1-4, with D unresolved. CDR1 is LGHDT, CDR2 YNNKEL, per germline (reference sequence). This CDR3 contains 12 residues. The DNA of the CDR3 is TGTGCGAGCTGCGCGGGCCCGGAAAAACTGTTTTTT. As protein: CASCAGPEKLFF.

This clone came up many times. V and J are TRBV11-3 and TRBJ2-3, with D uncertain. Germline values: CDR1 SGHNT, CDR2 YENEEA. The length of the CDR3 is 16 residues. Trimming took off 1 base at V and 4 bases at J, with 15 bases between the two ends. The CDR3 loop reads CASSLGPARLSDTQYF. The CDR3 DNA sequence: TGTGCCAGCAGCTTAGGCCCTGCCAGGCTATCAGATACGCAGTATTTT.